This T cell receptor (beta chain) stems from a study of T cell changes during pregnancy in multiple sclerosis. This table comes from immunoSEQ multiplex PCR, and its TCRdb copy is limited to in-frame clones, with some not included. Of roughly 110,000 clones listed, less than 95% are singletons. V dropped 6 bases and J dropped 4 bases, with 15 bases sitting between them. Germline CDR1 SGHRS, CDR2 YFSETQ. There are 14 residues in the CDR3. The clonotype comes from a female donor with multiple sclerosis, enrolled in a pregnancy study. The chain links TRBV5-1 to TRBJ2-3; maybe TRBD1 (6 bases). This specimen consisted of peripheral blood, obtained after pregnancy. The CDR3 spells CASTRTARPDTQYF. CDR3 nucleotide sequence: TGCGCCAGCACCCGGACAGCGAGACCAGATACGCAGTATTTT.